These T cell receptor beta chains were read from a single sample in a study of cytomegalovirus exposure and HLA in healthy donors. Assay used: immunoSEQ multiplex PCR; TCRdb lists only in-frame clones, some missing. The table has around 160,000 clones, roughly 77% seen once; the top ten hold about 4.7%. The material sequenced was PBMCs. The receptors shown here come from a man aged 18 to 30 in good health and CMV-seropositive. Both conserved end residues are part of each CDR3. The D gene is left open where the match is weak. Expanded clones get a size class; other rows say once, few or many, or leave the size out.

V gene	D gene	clone size	J gene	CDR3 protein	CDR3 DNA
TRBV5-8	NA	many	TRBJ2-1	CASISETGSSYNEQFF	TGTGCCAGCATCTCGGAAACAGGGAGCTCCTACAATGAGCAGTTCTTC
TRBV27	NA	NA	TRBJ2-1	CASSSRTSPNEQFF	TGTGCCAGCAGTTCTCGGACAAGTCCTAATGAGCAGTTCTTC
TRBV2	NA	NA	TRBJ1-1	CASTESGQMNTEAFF	TGTGCCAGCACCGAAAGTGGACAGATGAACACTGAAGCTTTCTTT
TRBV7-7	NA	NA	TRBJ2-5	CASSLVTKETQYF	TGTGCTAGCAGCTTGGTAACTAAAGAGACCCAGTACTTC
TRBV6-1	TRBD2	once	TRBJ2-3	CASSDWEGVDTQYF	TGTGCCAGCAGTGACTGGGAGGGCGTAGATACGCAGTATTTT
TRBV6-4	NA	few	TRBJ1-2	CASSEPKGGAKNYGYTF	TGTGCCAGCAGTGAGCCGAAGGGGGGGGCGAAGAACTATGGCTACACCTTC
TRBV6-5	TRBD1	NA	TRBJ2-1	CASSYTGDNEQFF	TGTGCCAGCAGTTACACAGGGGACAATGAGCAGTTCTTC
TRBV18	NA	NA	TRBJ2-1	CASSLMVLGGDNEQFF	TGTGCCAGCTCACTTATGGTGCTAGGAGGAGACAATGAGCAGTTCTTC
TRBV5-6	TRBD1	NA	TRBJ1-1	CASSSRGQLNTEAFF	TGTGCCAGCAGCTCCAGGGGGCAGCTGAACACTGAAGCTTTCTTT
TRBV13	NA	NA	TRBJ2-3	CASSLWAGVTDTQYF	TGTGCCAGCAGCTTATGGGCAGGGGTCACAGATACGCAGTATTTT
TRBV7-9	NA	few	TRBJ1-1	CASSRMGAKMDTEAFF	TGTGCCAGCAGCCGAATGGGCGCGAAAATGGACACTGAAGCTTTCTTT
TRBV12-5	TRBD1	NA	TRBJ1-3	CASGFDSGQLNSGNTIYF	TGTGCTAGTGGTTTTGACTCGGGACAGTTGAACTCTGGAAACACCATATATTTT
TRBV6-6	NA	few	TRBJ1-6	CASNMDRKVSPLHF	TGTGCCAGCAACATGGACAGAAAAGTTTCACCCCTCCACTTT
TRBV5-5	NA	NA	TRBJ1-4	CASSFRDSEKLFF	TGTGCCAGCAGCTTCAGGGACTCTGAAAAACTGTTTTTT
TRBV7-8	TRBD2	NA	TRBJ2-1	CASSSRLAGAPEQFF	TGTGCCAGCAGCTCCAGACTAGCGGGAGCCCCTGAGCAGTTCTTC